One sample yielded the 20 T cell receptor beta chains listed below, sequenced in a study of blood T cell repertoires in COVID-19. TCRdb's copy holds only in-frame clones and misses some; the assay was immunoSEQ multiplex PCR. The sample contains around 400,000 clones, over 75% of which appear only once. The sequenced sample was peripheral blood. The source of these receptors is a woman aged 25 to 39 with COVID-19, enrolled during active disease.

This chain joins TRBV14 and TRBJ2-2, with D possibly TRBD1 on 6 matching bases. Germline V lookup: CDR1 SGHDN, CDR2 FVKESK. The V and J ends lost 2 bases and 3 bases respectively, with 13 bases between them. CDR3 length: 16 amino acids. For the CDR3, the DNA is TGTGCCAGCAGCCAATGGGGGCCGGCGCACACCGGGGAGCTGTTTTTT. Translating gives CASSQWGPAHTGELFF.

V and J are TRBV27 and TRBJ2-2, with D possibly matching TRBD1 (7 bases). V gave up 2 bases and J gave up 5 bases, with 12 bases separating them. Germline V gene data show CDR1 as MNHEY and CDR2 as SMNVEV (reference sequence). This CDR3 region has 15 residues. In nucleotides, the CDR3 is TGTGCCAGCAGTTTAGCACAGGGGAGGACCGGGGAGCTGTTTTTT. Translating it yields CASSLAQGRTGELFF.

V gene TRBV5-5 combines with J gene TRBJ1-1; perhaps TRBD1 as D (5 bases). CDR3 length: 15 residues. Trimming cost V 1 base and J 0 bases, with 10 bases left between them. CDR1 is SGHKS and CDR2 is YYEKEE in the germline V gene (reference sequence). As DNA, the CDR3 is TGTGCCAGCAGCTTGTTTGCAGGGATGAACACTGAAGCTTTCTTT. This sequence encodes CASSLFAGMNTEAFF.

Notes on this clone: The same CDR3 arises from other DNA sequences in this sample as well. The V and J genes are TRBV24-1 and TRBJ2-5; D unclear. CDR3 size: 12 residues. Germline values: CDR1 KGHDR, CDR2 SFDVKD. Deletions cut 1 base from V and 4 bases from J, with 3 bases between. The CDR3 region has the DNA TGTGCCACCAGTGATTTCCGAGAGACCCAGTACTTC. It specifies CATSDFRETQYF.

This chain joins TRBV6-5 and TRBJ2-5, with D possibly matching TRBD1 (5 bases). The length of the CDR3 is 15 residues. The V and J ends lost 2 bases and 4 bases respectively, with 14 bases between them. The germline V gene has CDR1 MNHEY and CDR2 SVGAGI. This CDR3 reads CASSYRFRDGETQYF. The CDR3 nucleotides are TGTGCCAGCAGTTACAGGTTCAGGGATGGAGAGACCCAGTACTTC.

This chain connects TRBV5-8 to TRBJ2-7, with 13 bases fitting TRBD2. This CDR3 is 17 amino acids long. J lost 5 bases, V lost 0 bases, and 8 bases had no gene match. The germline CDR1 and CDR2 sequences are SGHTS and YDEGEE. The CDR3 DNA sequence: TGTGCCAGCAGCTTGGCCGGTTGGGGACTAGCGGGAAACGAGCAGTACTTC. Amino acid sequence: CASSLAGWGLAGNEQYF.

This chain links TRBV5-4 with TRBJ2-7; TRBD1 might be the D (6 bases). Trimming removed 4 bases from V and 4 bases from J, with 9 bases in between. The CDR3 extends over 12 amino acids. Germline V lookup: CDR1 SGHNT, CDR2 YYREEE (reference sequence). Here the CDR3 reads CASSTDRYEQYF. In DNA, the CDR3 is TGTGCCAGCAGCACAGACAGGTACGAGCAGTACTTC.

The genes are TRBV6-2 or TRBV6-3 and TRBJ2-1; 8 positions match TRBD1. CDR1 and CDR2 (germline): MNHEY, SVGEGT. J was trimmed by 2 bases and V by 5 bases; bases with no gene match: 5. There are 15 residues in the CDR3. This CDR3 is CASSTIQGAYNEQFF. The CDR3 DNA sequence: TGTGCCAGCAGTACTATACAGGGGGCCTACAATGAGCAGTTCTTC.

Only one count was recorded for this clone. CDR3 sequence reads: CASSLASGRGADTQYF. Written as DNA, the CDR3 is TGTGCCAGCAGCTTAGCTAGCGGGAGGGGAGCAGATACGCAGTATTTT. The chain couples TRBV11-2 to TRBJ2-3; 12 bases align to TRBD2. The trim removed 1 base at V and 4 bases at J, leaving 3 bases unmatched. The V gene's germline CDR1 is SGHAT and CDR2 FQNNGV. The length of the CDR3 is 16 residues.

The CDR3 nucleotides read TGTGCCACCCGGGGTGAAACAGATACGCAGTATTTT. Encoded protein: CATRGETDTQYF. V is TRBV24-1 and J is TRBJ2-3; the D gene is possibly TRBD2 (5 bases). Germline CDR1 reads KGHDR; CDR2 reads SFDVKD. The ends were cut back, 9 bases at V and 3 bases at J, with 9 bases in the middle. The CDR3 covers 12 residues.

The chain couples TRBV7-8 to TRBJ2-7, with D possibly being TRBD2 (6 bases). Germline V lookup: CDR1 SGHVS, CDR2 FQNEAQ. The CDR3 has 16 amino acids. V lost 5 bases to trimming and J lost 9 bases, with 26 bases between them. The CDR3 sequence: CASSGRRDRSPSGQYF. The CDR3 nucleotides are TGTGCCAGCAGCGGAAGGCGGGACCGATCCCCCTCCGGGCAGTACTTC.

The genes are TRBV2 and TRBJ1-1, with a possible D match to TRBD1 (6 bases). Trimming stripped 4 bases from V and 1 base from J, with 10 bases between. Germline lookup yields CDR1 SNHLY and CDR2 FYNNEI. The CDR3 has 14 amino acids. The CDR3, as DNA: TGTGCCAGCAGTGCCGGGACACAGAACACTGAAGCTTTCTTT. Translating gives CASSAGTQNTEAFF.

The chain links TRBV24-1 to TRBJ2-6, with D possibly TRBD1 on 6 matching bases. Trimming shortened V by 5 bases and J by 4 bases, and 14 bases separated the two germline ends. This CDR3 is 16 amino acids long. The V gene's germline CDR1 is KGHDR and CDR2 SFDVKD. CDR3 region: CATSAADSTGANVLTF. DNA of the CDR3: TGTGCCACCAGTGCCGCGGACAGTACCGGGGCCAACGTCCTGACTTTC.

The V call is TRBV24-1, the J call TRBJ2-3; D is possibly TRBD2 (6 bases). CDR1 is KGHDR, CDR2 SFDVKD, per germline. CDR3 size: 16 residues. V dropped 5 bases and J dropped 5 bases, with 19 bases sitting between them. In DNA, the CDR3 is TGTGCCACCAGTGGGGACTGGGGCGAAAGGGAAGATACGCAGTATTTT. Protein sequence: CATSGDWGEREDTQYF.

This chain joins TRBV2 and TRBJ2-1; D is possibly TRBD2 (5 bases). The germline V gene encodes CDR1 SNHLY and CDR2 FYNNEI. The germline V and J ends were trimmed by 4 bases and 5 bases, with 12 bases remaining between them. This CDR3 contains 14 residues. Here the CDR3 DNA reads TGTGCCAGCAGTGGTTATACGGGGAACAATGAGCAGTTCTTC. Protein: CASSGYTGNNEQFF.

The V call is TRBV30, the J call TRBJ2-7; TRBD2 is a possible D gene (5 bases). The CDR3 length is 15 residues. Trimming removed 2 bases at V and 5 bases at J, with 19 bases between. Germline CDR1 and CDR2: GTSNPN and SVGIG (reference sequence). The CDR3 region has the DNA TGTGCCTGGAGTCCCCGTGGAGGCCTTTTCGACGAGCAGTACTTC. It translates to CAWSPRGGLFDEQYF.

The CDR3 sequence is CATSGGASYEQYF. The CDR3 DNA is TGTGCCACCAGCGGGGGAGCGTCCTACGAGCAGTACTTC. The chain is built from TRBV24-1 and TRBJ2-7, with a possible D match to TRBD2 (6 bases). Looked up from germline, CDR1 is KGHDR and CDR2 is SFDVKD. The CDR3 totals 13 residues. Trimming took off 7 bases at V and 1 base at J, with 10 bases between the two ends.

The chain combines TRBV12-5 with TRBJ2-5, with D unresolved. Trimming removed 6 bases at V and 1 base at J, with 9 bases between. Germline V gives CDR1 LGHNT, CDR2 FRNRAP. This CDR3 has 13 amino acids. The CDR3 DNA reads as TGTGCTAGTGGGCGTACTGTCCAAGAGACCCAGTACTTC. Its protein product is CASGRTVQETQYF.

The rearrangement joins TRBV5-4 to TRBJ2-1; tentatively, D is TRBD2 (6 bases). The V end lost 0 bases, the J end lost 2 bases, and 9 bases lay between the germline ends. The germline gives CDR1 SGHNT, CDR2 YYREEE (reference sequence). This CDR3 is 15 amino acids long. The CDR3 region is CASSLDPGAYNEQFF. As DNA, the CDR3 is TGTGCCAGCAGCTTGGACCCGGGAGCCTACAATGAGCAGTTCTTC.

The chain joins TRBV3-1 (or the pseudogene TRBV3-2) to TRBJ2-5; 7 bases are shared with TRBD2. CDR3 size: 16 residues. V shed 3 bases and J 0 bases; nucleotides not matched to a gene: 7. The germline CDR1 and CDR2 sequences are LGHDT and YNNKEL (reference sequence). The CDR3 spells CASSQDPGGYQETQYF. The CDR3 bases are TGTGCCAGCAGCCAGGATCCCGGGGGGTACCAAGAGACCCAGTACTTC.